The text below deals with one T cell receptor (beta chain). The antigen is not known. An end of the junction does not agree with germline; a read error may underlie this. One entry per CDR3 protein results from TCRdb running MiXCR on the 5' RACE reads. Of 200,000 to 300,000 distinct CDR3 sequences in the sample, roughly a tenth were seen once. This specimen comes from a study of identical twins. Findings and caveats of the study: While abundant cord blood beta clonotypes carried fewer insertions, memory repertoires showed no such pattern. In beta out-of-frame sequences, the excess sharing between twins was weaker. The presence of invariant MAIT and iNKT cells could partly confound analyses of zero-insertion sequences.

CDR3 size: 14 residues. Germline lookup yields CDR1 SGHTA and CDR2 FQGNSA. The sequence derives from a man in his fifties in good health. Material for sequencing was memory T cells sorted from blood. The V gene is TRBV7-2, the J gene TRBJ2-3; the D gene is possibly TRBD1 (5 bases). The CDR3 sequence: CASSLGPMTDTQYF. As DNA, the CDR3 is TGTGCCAGCAGCTTAGGTCCCATGACAGACACGCAGTATTTT.